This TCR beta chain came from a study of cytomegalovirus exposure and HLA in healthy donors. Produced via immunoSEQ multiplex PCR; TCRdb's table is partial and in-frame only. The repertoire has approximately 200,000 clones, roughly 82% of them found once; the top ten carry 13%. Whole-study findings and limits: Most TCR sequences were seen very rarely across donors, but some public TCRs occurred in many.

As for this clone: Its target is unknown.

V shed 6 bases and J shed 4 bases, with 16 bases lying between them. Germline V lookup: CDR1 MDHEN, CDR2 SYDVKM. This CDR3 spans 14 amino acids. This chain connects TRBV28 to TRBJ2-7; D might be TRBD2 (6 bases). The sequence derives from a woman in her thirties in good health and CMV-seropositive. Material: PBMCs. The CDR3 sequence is CASRPGLGVYEQYF. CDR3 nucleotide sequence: TGTGCCAGCAGGCCGGGACTCGGAGTGTACGAGCAGTACTTC.